This TCR beta chain was captured in a study of vaccination and CD4 T cells after COVID-19. Overall study findings and caveats: Convalescent patients had a median about 88% of post-vaccine SARS-CoV-2-reactive clones that were detected only after vaccination, not before it. Clonotypes reactive to SARS-CoV-2 had a median that went up from around 20 to 38, but not significantly.

The length of the CDR3 is 12 residues. The germline V gene encodes CDR1 DFQATT and CDR2 SNEGSKA (reference sequence). V lost 0 bases to trimming and J lost 8 bases, with 7 bases between them. The Oncomine TCR Beta short-read assay generated sequence data from the DNA of cultured CD4+ T cells. TCRdb re-called the PCR reads through MiXCR, storing one row per CDR3 protein. The profile shows 11,000 or so distinct CDR3 sequences, 25% to 35% of them singletons. Notes on this clonotype: The target antigen is unknown.

Treatment defined: roughly ten-day PBMC culture with coronavirus spike peptide pools or control peptides (ViraFEST assay). ViraFEST grew antigen-specific T cells using peptide pools, then sequenced TCRs. The source is a human donor who received a COVID-19 vaccine. This sample comprised CD4+ T cells from blood, cultured in vitro, obtained before SARS-CoV-2 vaccination. The chain uses TRBV20-1 and TRBJ2-2; possible D gene TRBD2, 5 bases. The CDR3 region has the DNA TGCAGTGCTAGAGATGGCGGGGGGGAGCTGTTTTTT. It encodes CSARDGGGELFF.